One T cell receptor beta chain is described in this entry. Its antigen is currently unknown. This sample was taken from a study of cytomegalovirus exposure and HLA in healthy donors. Study-wide results and caveats: Certain sequence variants were highly shared and formed a cluster, and this cluster was likely a sequencing artifact. Rare TCR sequences dominated, though some public TCRs recurred in many donors. Earlier results showed most TCR beta V segments being productive about 87% or about 30% of the time. One later analysis reportedly identified an Asian-associated ancestry cluster that showed fewer N-insertions than the roughly 700-donor mean.

Both 60 Vbeta primers and 13 Jbeta primers went into the PCR. The method was immunoSEQ multiplex PCR; TCRdb's version includes in-frame clones alone and lacks a portion of them. The sample records 150,000 to 200,000 clones, approximately 80% being singletons. The CDR3 is made up of 15 amino acids. The germline V gene has CDR1 SGHNT and CDR2 YYREEE (reference sequence). V dropped 4 bases and J dropped 5; count of bases not matched to a gene: 11. The sample comprised PBMCs. The J gene is TRBJ2-5, the V gene TRBV5-4, with 7 bases that match TRBD2. This clonotype was sampled from a woman in her thirties or forties in good health and CMV-seronegative. The CDR3 is CASSPSGGSVETQYF. In nucleotides, the CDR3 is TGTGCCAGCAGCCCCAGCGGCGGGAGTGTGGAGACCCAGTACTTC.